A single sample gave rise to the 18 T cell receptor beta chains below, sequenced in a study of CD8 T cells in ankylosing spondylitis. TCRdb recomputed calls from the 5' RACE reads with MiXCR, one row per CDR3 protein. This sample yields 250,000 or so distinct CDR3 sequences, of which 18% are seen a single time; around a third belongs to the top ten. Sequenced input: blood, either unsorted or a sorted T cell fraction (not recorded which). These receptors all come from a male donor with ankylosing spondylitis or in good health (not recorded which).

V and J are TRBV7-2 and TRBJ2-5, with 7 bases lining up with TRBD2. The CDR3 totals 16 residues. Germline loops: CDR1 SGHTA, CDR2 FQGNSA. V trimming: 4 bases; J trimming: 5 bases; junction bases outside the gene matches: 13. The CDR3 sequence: CASSSRPTGGLETQYF. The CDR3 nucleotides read TGTGCCAGCAGCTCTAGACCGACGGGAGGTTTGGAGACCCAGTACTTC.

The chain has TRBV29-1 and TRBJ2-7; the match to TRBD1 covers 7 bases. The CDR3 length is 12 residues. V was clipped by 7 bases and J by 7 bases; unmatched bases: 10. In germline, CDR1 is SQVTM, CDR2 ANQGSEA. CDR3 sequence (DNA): TGCAGCGCCGTGGGACAGCCTACGGAGCAGTACTTC. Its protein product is CSAVGQPTEQYF.

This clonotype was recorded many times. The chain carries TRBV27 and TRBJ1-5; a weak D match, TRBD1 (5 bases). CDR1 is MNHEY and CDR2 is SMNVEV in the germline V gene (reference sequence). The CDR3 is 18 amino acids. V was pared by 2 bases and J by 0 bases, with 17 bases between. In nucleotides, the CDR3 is TGTGCCAGCAGTTTAGGGCATGTTGCAGGGTCTAGCAATCAGCCCCAGCATTTT. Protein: CASSLGHVAGSSNQPQHF.

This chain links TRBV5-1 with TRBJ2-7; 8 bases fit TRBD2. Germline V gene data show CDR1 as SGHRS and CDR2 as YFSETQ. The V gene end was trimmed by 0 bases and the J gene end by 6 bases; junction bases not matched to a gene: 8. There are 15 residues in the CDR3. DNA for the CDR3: TGCGCCAGCAGCTTGGGAAGCGGGAGTGAAACCGAGCAGTACTTC. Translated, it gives CASSLGSGSETEQYF.

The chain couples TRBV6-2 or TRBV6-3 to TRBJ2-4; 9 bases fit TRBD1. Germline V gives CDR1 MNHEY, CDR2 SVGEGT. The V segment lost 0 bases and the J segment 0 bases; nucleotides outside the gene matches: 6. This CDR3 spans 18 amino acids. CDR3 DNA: TGTGCCAGCAGTTACTCGCAACAGGGGGCGAAAGCCAAAAACATTCAGTACTTC. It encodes CASSYSQQGAKAKNIQYF.

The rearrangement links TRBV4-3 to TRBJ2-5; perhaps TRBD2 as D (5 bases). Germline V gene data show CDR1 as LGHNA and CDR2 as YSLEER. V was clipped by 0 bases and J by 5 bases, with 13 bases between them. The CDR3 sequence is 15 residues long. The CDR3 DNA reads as TGCGCCAGCAGCCAAGATCTCACTAGAATCGAGACCCAGTACTTC. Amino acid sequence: CASSQDLTRIETQYF.

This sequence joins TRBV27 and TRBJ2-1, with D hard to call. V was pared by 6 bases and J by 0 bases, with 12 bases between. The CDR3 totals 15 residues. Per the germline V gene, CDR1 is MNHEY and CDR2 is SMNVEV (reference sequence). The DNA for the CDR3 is TGTGCCAGCAGCACCCCGTCCAGCTCCTACAATGAGCAGTTCTTC. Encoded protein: CASSTPSSSYNEQFF.

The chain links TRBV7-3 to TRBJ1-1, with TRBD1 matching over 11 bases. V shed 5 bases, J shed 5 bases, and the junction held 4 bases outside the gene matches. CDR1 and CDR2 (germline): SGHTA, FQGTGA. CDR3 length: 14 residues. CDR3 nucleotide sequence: TGTGCCAGCAGCGGGGGGACAGGGGGTACTGAAGCTTTCTTT. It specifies CASSGGTGGTEAFF.

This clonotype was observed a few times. The DNA of the CDR3 is TGCAGCGCCACAGGTGGGGGCACTGAAGCTTTCTTT. Amino acid sequence: CSATGGGTEAFF. The V gene is TRBV29-1, the J gene TRBJ1-1; a weak D match, TRBD1 (5 bases). Germline V lookup: CDR1 SQVTM, CDR2 ANQGSEA. Trimming left V 7 bases short and J 4 bases short, with 13 bases between. The CDR3 totals 12 residues.

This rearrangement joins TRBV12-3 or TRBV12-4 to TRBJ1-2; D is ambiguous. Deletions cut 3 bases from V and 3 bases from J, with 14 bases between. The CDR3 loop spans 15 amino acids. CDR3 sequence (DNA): TGTGCCAGCAGTTTCCAGGCGGTTTTTGACTATGGCTACACCTTC. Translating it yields CASSFQAVFDYGYTF.

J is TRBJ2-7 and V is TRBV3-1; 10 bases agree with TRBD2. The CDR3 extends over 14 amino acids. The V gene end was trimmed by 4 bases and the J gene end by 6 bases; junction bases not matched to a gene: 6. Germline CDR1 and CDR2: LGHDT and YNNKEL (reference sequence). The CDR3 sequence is CASSRAGGMSEQYF. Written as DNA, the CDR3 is TGTGCCAGCAGCCGAGCGGGAGGGATGAGCGAGCAGTACTTC.

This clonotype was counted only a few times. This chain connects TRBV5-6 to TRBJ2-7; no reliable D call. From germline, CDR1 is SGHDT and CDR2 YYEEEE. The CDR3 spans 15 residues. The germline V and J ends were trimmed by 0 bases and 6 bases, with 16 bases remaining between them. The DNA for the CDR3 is TGTGCCAGCAGCTTGGGATACAACTCATTGGGCGAGCAGTACTTC. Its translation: CASSLGYNSLGEQYF.

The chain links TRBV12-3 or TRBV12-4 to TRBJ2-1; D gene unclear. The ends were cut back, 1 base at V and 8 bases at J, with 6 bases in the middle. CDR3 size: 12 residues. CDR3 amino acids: CASSLGDDEQFF. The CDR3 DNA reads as TGTGCCAGCAGTTTAGGGGATGATGAGCAGTTCTTC.

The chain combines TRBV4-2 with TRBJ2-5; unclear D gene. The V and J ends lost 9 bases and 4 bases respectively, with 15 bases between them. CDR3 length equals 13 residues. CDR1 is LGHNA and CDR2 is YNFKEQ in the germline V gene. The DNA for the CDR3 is TGTGCCAGTGCCCCGGAACGTACAGAGACCCAGTACTTC. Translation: CASAPERTETQYF.

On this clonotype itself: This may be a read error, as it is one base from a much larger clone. CDR3 in amino acids: CASSFSGGRNNEQFF. The CDR3 DNA sequence: TGTGCCAGCAGTTTTTCCGGGGGTAGGAACAATGAGCAGTTCTTC. J is TRBJ2-1 and V is TRBV12-3 or TRBV12-4, with D possibly matching TRBD2 (6 bases). CDR3 length equals 15 residues. Trimming cost V 3 bases and J 5 bases, with 14 bases left between them.

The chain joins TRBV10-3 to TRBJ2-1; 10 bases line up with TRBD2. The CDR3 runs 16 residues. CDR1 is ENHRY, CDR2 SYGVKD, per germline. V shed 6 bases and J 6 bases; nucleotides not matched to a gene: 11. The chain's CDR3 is CAISLVAGGRGNEQFF. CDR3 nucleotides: TGTGCCATCAGCCTGGTAGCGGGAGGCCGGGGCAATGAGCAGTTCTTC.

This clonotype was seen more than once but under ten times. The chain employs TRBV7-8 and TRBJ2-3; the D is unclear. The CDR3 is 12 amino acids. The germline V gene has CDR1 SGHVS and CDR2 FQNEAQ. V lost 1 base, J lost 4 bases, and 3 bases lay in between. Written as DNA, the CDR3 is TGTGCCAGCAGCTTAGAACCAGATACGCAGTATTTT. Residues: CASSLEPDTQYF.

This chain's CDR3 is CSVDYDRVQETQYF. CDR3 DNA: TGCAGCGTTGATTATGACAGAGTCCAAGAGACCCAGTACTTC. The chain has TRBV29-1 and TRBJ2-5, with a tentative D call TRBD1 (5 bases). The CDR3 consists of 14 residues. Germline values: CDR1 SQVTM, CDR2 ANQGSEA. With 3 bases removed from V and 1 base from J, the gap between germline ends came to 12 bases. The full variable domain, its missing parts supplied by reference TRBV29-1 and TRBJ2-5, is SAVISQKPSRDICQRGTSLTIQCQVDSQVTMMFWYRQQPGQSLTLIATANQGSEATYESGFVIDKFPISRPNLTFSTLTVSNMSPEDSSIYLCSVDYDRVQETQYFGPGTRLLVL.